The 3 T cell receptor beta chains below were found in one sample sequenced in a study of blood T cell repertoires in COVID-19. Some clones are missing from TCRdb's copy, which holds only in-frame ones; the method was immunoSEQ multiplex PCR. The data contain hundreds of thousands of clones, roughly 86% of them singletons. Sequenced input: peripheral blood. Receptors originate from a woman aged 25 to 39 who had recovered from COVID-19.

This chain joins TRBV23-1 and TRBJ2-7; 10 bases match TRBD2. TRBV23-1 is an open reading frame, and its role is uncertain. The CDR3 runs to 17 residues. V shed 3 bases and J 0 bases; nucleotides not matched to a gene: 8. The CDR3 bases are TGCGCCAGCAGTCAGTCTAGCGGGGGCCCGAGCTCCTACGAGCAGTACTTC. Protein: CASSQSSGGPSSYEQYF.

The chain couples TRBV19 to TRBJ2-2, with 7 bases that match TRBD2. The germline CDR1 and CDR2 sequences are LNHDA and SQIVND (reference sequence). CDR3 length: 15 residues. Losses at the gene ends were 5 bases for V and 6 bases for J; bases not matched to a gene: 9. The CDR3 DNA reads TGTGCCAGTAGTTTGGGGCTAGCGGCCGCCGGGGAGCTGTTTTTT. This translates into CASSLGLAAAGELFF. Combining the CDR3 with reference TRBV19 and TRBJ2-2 gives the whole variable domain DGGITQSPKYLFRKEGQNVTLSCEQNLNHDAMYWYRQDPGQGLRLIYYSQIVNDFQKGDIAEGYSVSREKKESFPLTVTSAQKNPTAFYLCASSLGLAAAGELFFGEGSRLTVL.

V and J are TRBV27 and TRBJ1-2; 9 bases agree with TRBD1. Germline assignment: CDR1 MNHEY and CDR2 SMNVEV (reference sequence). The CDR3 spans 13 residues. After removal of 6 bases from V and 2 bases from J, the junction contained 1 base not matched to a gene. CDR3 residues: CASRGQGNYGYTF. Here the CDR3 DNA reads TGTGCCAGCAGAGGACAGGGGAACTATGGCTACACCTTC.